This T cell receptor beta chain derives from a study of blood T cells in healthy people across ages. The use of a sample-barcoded 5' primer and a J-beta primer mix characterized a second PCR of roughly 7 to 11 cycles. Unique molecular identifiers of 12 random nucleotides labeled each cDNA. Via MiXCR, TCRdb re-called the 5' RACE reads, giving one row per CDR3 protein. The profile shows approximately 600,000 distinct CDR3 sequences, approximately 50% of them singletons. General study findings and limits: Higher naive T cell percentage went strongly together with higher TCR beta diversity. Because sorting was not performed, PBMCs prevented conclusive naive versus antigen-experienced comparison. Estimated diversity that came from one million T cells was considered an underestimate.

As for this clonotype: Antigen unknown.

The CDR3 runs to 14 residues. Per germline, CDR1 LGHDT and CDR2 YNNKEL (reference sequence). V lost 4 bases and J 2 bases, leaving 10 bases between the germline ends. The sequence came from a man aged 55 to 69 in good health. The chain has TRBV3-1 and TRBJ2-3; no definite D call. Material: blood. The CDR3 nucleotides are TGTGCCAGCAGCCCGGTCATAACCACAGATACGCAGTATTTT. Translated: CASSPVITTDTQYF.